This T cell receptor beta chain was captured in a study of a mutant IDH1 vaccine in newly diagnosed glioma. Looking at the study overall: Eight vaccinations reached patients in weeks 1, 3, 5, 7, 11, 15, 19 and 23. Previous treatment comprised radiotherapy, temozolomide, or both, mostly both.

The time point was: week 5, during vaccination. What each vaccine dose contained was 300 ug of mutant IDH1 20-mer peptide, accompanied by topical imiquimod. Newly diagnosed WHO grade 3 or 4 IDH1-mutant, ATRX-lost astrocytomas were identified in the donors. TCRdb's table, derived via immunoSEQ multiplex PCR, lists solely in-frame clones and lacks some. The table lists tens of thousands of clones, roughly 80% of them singletons. Notes on this clone: Its antigen is currently unknown.

V shed 0 bases, J shed 2 bases, and the junction held 4 bases outside the gene matches. The CDR3 contains 17 residues. The germline V gene has CDR1 MGHRA and CDR2 YSYEKL. Sample: PBMCs, taken from a glioma patient whose treatment included an IDH1 peptide vaccine. The chain combines TRBV4-1 with TRBJ2-2; 9 nucleotides align to TRBD1. The sequence came from a man in his forties with glioma. Some clones in this sample may be carry-over from other donors' samples. CDR3: CASSQEPGQGNTGELFF. As DNA, the CDR3 is TGCGCCAGCAGCCAAGAACCGGGACAGGGAAACACCGGGGAGCTGTTTTTT.